The 32 T cell receptor beta chains below were found in one sample sequenced in a study of blood T cell repertoires in COVID-19. This table comes from immunoSEQ multiplex PCR, and its TCRdb copy is limited to in-frame clones, with some not included. The data show tens of thousands of clones, about 82% seen once. The specimen was peripheral blood. Receptors originate from a human donor in a cohort sampled during active COVID-19.

V is TRBV2 and J is TRBJ1-5, with 10 bases fitting TRBD1. Germline V gene data show CDR1 as SNHLY and CDR2 as FYNNEI. This CDR3 has 13 amino acids. With V trimmed by 8 bases and J by 7 bases, 5 bases remained unmatched. CDR3 nucleotide sequence: TGTGCCAGCGCCGGGACAGGGGAACAGCCCCAGCATTTT. It is translated as CASAGTGEQPQHF.

The genes are TRBV5-1 and TRBJ2-3; TRBD2 matches 12 bases. Losses at the gene ends were 3 bases for V and 3 bases for J; bases not matched to a gene: 2. The CDR3 contains 15 residues. The germline V gene encodes CDR1 SGHRS and CDR2 YFSETQ. The CDR3 is CASSSGLAGTDTQYF. The CDR3 region has the DNA TGCGCCAGCAGCTCCGGACTAGCGGGGACAGATACGCAGTATTTT. Full variable domain (missing parts from reference TRBV5-1 and TRBJ2-3): KAGVTQTPRYLIKTRGQQVTLSCSPISGHRSVSWYQQTPGQGLQFLFEYFSETQRNKGNFPGRFSGRQFSNSRSEMNVSTLELGDSALYLCASSSGLAGTDTQYFGPGTRLTVL.

The genes are TRBV7-8 and TRBJ2-3, with 8 bases that match TRBD2. This CDR3 spans 14 amino acids. CDR1 is SGHVS, CDR2 FQNEAQ, per germline. Losses at the gene ends were 10 bases for V and 3 bases for J; bases not matched to a gene: 9. CDR3 region: CATGRASVTDTQYF. CDR3 bases: TGTGCCACCGGGAGGGCTAGCGTAACAGATACGCAGTATTTT. Variable domain in full (rest from reference TRBV7-8 and TRBJ2-3): GAGVSQSPRYKVAKRGQDVALRCDPISGHVSLFWYQQALGQGPEFLTYFQNEAQLDKSGLPSDRFFAERPEGSVSTLKIQRTQQEDSAVYLCATGRASVTDTQYFGPGTRLTVL.

DNA of the CDR3: TGTGCCAGCAGCAAAGAGCGGGGAAGCACAGATACGCAGTATTTT. This encodes CASSKERGSTDTQYF. The V gene is TRBV7-9, the J gene TRBJ2-3; 7 bases are shared with TRBD2. In germline, CDR1 is SEHNR, CDR2 FQNEAQ (reference sequence). V shed 5 bases, J shed 0 bases, and the junction held 5 bases outside the gene matches. CDR3 length equals 15 residues.

The V gene is TRBV18, the J gene TRBJ2-1, with 8 bases that match TRBD1. The CDR3 runs 16 residues. Germline-derived CDR1 and CDR2 are KGHSH and LQKENI. V trimming: 4 bases; J trimming: 9 bases; junction bases outside the gene matches: 14. This chain's CDR3 is CASSLGQGNSNSEQFF. The CDR3 region has the DNA TGTGCCAGCTCACTTGGACAGGGTAATAGTAATAGTGAGCAGTTCTTC. The variable domain in full, completed from reference TRBV18 and TRBJ2-1, reads NAGVMQNPRHLVRRRGQEARLRCSPMKGHSHVYWYRQLPEEGLKFMVYLQKENIIDESGMPKERFSAEFPKEGPSILRIQQVVRGDSAAYFCASSLGQGNSNSEQFFGPGTRLTVL.

The gene calls are TRBV2 and TRBJ1-2; no firm D call. V lost 1 base, J lost 2 bases, and 8 bases lay in between. The CDR3 runs 14 residues. Germline loops: CDR1 SNHLY, CDR2 FYNNEI. The CDR3 loop is CASSEDEQNYGYTF. Here the CDR3 DNA reads TGTGCCAGCAGTGAAGATGAACAGAACTATGGCTACACCTTC. The variable domain in full, completed from reference TRBV2 and TRBJ1-2, reads EPEVTQTPSHQVTQMGQEVILRCVPISNHLYFYWYRQILGQKVEFLVSFYNNEISEKSEIFDDQFSVERPDGSNFTLKIRSTKLEDSAMYFCASSEDEQNYGYTFGSGTRLTVV.

In this sample, this clone turned up once. The rearrangement joins TRBV28 to TRBJ1-2; TRBD1 agrees at 8 bases. This CDR3 has 16 residues. The V gene's germline CDR1 is MDHEN and CDR2 SYDVKM. V shed 1 base and J 8 bases; nucleotides not matched to a gene: 12. The CDR3 loop is CASSLSPLQGGGGYTF. In DNA, the CDR3 is TGTGCCAGCAGTTTATCCCCCCTACAGGGGGGCGGCGGCTACACCTTC.

V and J are TRBV5-1 and TRBJ2-2; D may be TRBD1 (5 bases). V lost 4 bases, J lost 5 bases, and 9 bases lay in between. Germline-derived CDR1 and CDR2 are SGHRS and YFSETQ. The CDR3 has 13 residues. The chain's CDR3 is CASSPGWTGELFF. The CDR3 nucleotides are TGCGCCAGCAGCCCAGGGTGGACCGGGGAGCTGTTTTTT.

The rearrangement uses TRBV19 and TRBJ2-1, with 12 bases fitting TRBD2. Per the germline V gene, CDR1 is LNHDA and CDR2 is SQIVND (reference sequence). The CDR3 is made up of 15 amino acids. Trimming cost V 7 bases and J 2 bases; bases outside gene matches: 3. This chain's CDR3 is CASTRLAGAYNEQFF. CDR3 sequence (DNA): TGTGCCAGTACCCGACTAGCGGGGGCCTACAATGAGCAGTTCTTC.

The CDR3 loop reads CASSLGQRGGTETQYF. CDR3 DNA: TGTGCCAGCAGCTTGGGTCAGCGGGGGGGCACCGAGACCCAGTACTTC. The rearrangement uses TRBV5-4 and TRBJ2-5, with 10 bases fitting TRBD2. Germline lookup yields CDR1 SGHNT and CDR2 YYREEE (reference sequence). J gave up 5 bases and V 0 bases, and 7 bases lay outside the gene matches. CDR3 length: 16 residues.

This clone appeared a few times. This chain links TRBV6-5 with TRBJ1-5; D uncertain. The CDR3 runs 14 residues. Germline CDR1 is MNHEY and CDR2 is SVGAGI. The ends were cut back, 0 bases at V and 1 base at J, with 4 bases in the middle. In nucleotides, the CDR3 is TGTGCCAGCAGTTACTCACAGAGCAATCAGCCCCAGCATTTT. Translation gives CASSYSQSNQPQHF.

The chain has TRBV20-1 and TRBJ2-1; D is perhaps TRBD2 (6 bases). The CDR3 extends over 14 amino acids. Germline V gene data show CDR1 as DFQATT and CDR2 as SNEGSKA (reference sequence). V was clipped by 3 bases and J by 6 bases, with 15 bases between them. The CDR3 is CSASKAGRGNEQFF. The CDR3 coding sequence is TGCAGTGCTAGTAAGGCGGGGCGGGGCAATGAGCAGTTCTTC.

This chain joins TRBV28 and TRBJ2-7, with D possibly TRBD2 on 6 matching bases. CDR1 is MDHEN, CDR2 SYDVKM, per germline. This CDR3 is 15 amino acids long. With 6 bases removed from V and 4 bases from J, the gap between germline ends came to 19 bases. The CDR3 here is CASSLVGGATYEQYF. CDR3 DNA: TGTGCCAGCAGCCTAGTTGGAGGGGCGACTTACGAGCAGTACTTC.

The rearrangement uses TRBV7-9 and TRBJ2-5; D is ambiguous. Germline loops: CDR1 SEHNR, CDR2 FQNEAQ (reference sequence). Trimming took 5 bases from V and 2 from J, leaving 6 bases between them. This CDR3 is 12 amino acids long. The CDR3 region is CASSPTQETQYF. CDR3 DNA sequence: TGTGCCAGCAGCCCAACTCAAGAGACCCAGTACTTC.

By sample share, this clone is medium-sized. This CDR3 is CASSSADRDTDTQYF. The CDR3 DNA sequence: TGTGCCAGCAGTTCCGCGGACAGGGACACAGATACGCAGTATTTT. The chain uses TRBV2 and TRBJ2-3; 8 nucleotides align to TRBD1. The CDR3 covers 15 residues. The germline gives CDR1 SNHLY, CDR2 FYNNEI. The J segment lost 2 bases and the V segment lost 5 bases, leaving 6 bases of the junction unmatched.

The chain carries TRBV29-1 and TRBJ1-1; 7 bases align to TRBD1. CDR3 length: 12 amino acids. Germline loops: CDR1 SQVTM, CDR2 ANQGSEA. Trimming at V came to 5 bases and at J to 4 bases, leaving 4 bases not matched to a gene. DNA of the CDR3: TGCAGCGTTAGTGGGGACAGCACTGAAGCTTTCTTT. Translating gives CSVSGDSTEAFF.

The chain is built from TRBV13 and TRBJ2-1; perhaps TRBD1 as D (5 bases). V lost 4 bases and J 0 bases, leaving 10 bases between the germline ends. The germline V gene encodes CDR1 PRHDT and CDR2 FYEKMQ (reference sequence). The CDR3 covers 15 residues. The CDR3 region is CASSSTDSSYNEQFF. Written as DNA, the CDR3 is TGTGCCAGCAGCTCGACAGACAGCTCCTACAATGAGCAGTTCTTC.

This chain connects TRBV19 to TRBJ1-5, with D perhaps TRBD1 (5 bases). CDR1 and CDR2 (germline): LNHDA, SQIVND (reference sequence). Trimming removed 0 bases at V and 7 bases at J, with 10 bases between. This CDR3 has 14 residues. CDR3 sequence reads: CASSIEGGRQPQHF. The CDR3 DNA reads TGTGCCAGTAGTATAGAGGGGGGTCGACAGCCCCAGCATTTT. The full variable domain, its missing parts supplied by reference TRBV19 and TRBJ1-5, is DGGITQSPKYLFRKEGQNVTLSCEQNLNHDAMYWYRQDPGQGLRLIYYSQIVNDFQKGDIAEGYSVSREKKESFPLTVTSAQKNPTAFYLCASSIEGGRQPQHFGDGTRLSIL.

The chain employs TRBV2 and TRBJ2-7; 12 bases are a match to TRBD2. The ends lost 0 bases at V and 11 bases at J; junction bases unmatched: 8. CDR1 and CDR2 (germline): SNHLY, FYNNEI. The CDR3 totals 15 residues. The CDR3 region is CASSEAKTSGGLEYF. CDR3 nucleotide sequence: TGTGCCAGCAGTGAAGCGAAGACTAGCGGGGGACTGGAGTACTTC.

This chain connects TRBV7-6 to TRBJ2-3; TRBD2 might be the D (5 bases). The CDR3 length is 19 residues. Germline V gene lookup returns CDR1 SGHVS and CDR2 FNYEAQ. Trimming shortened V by 4 bases and J by 10 bases, and 33 bases separated the two germline ends. The CDR3 region has the DNA TGTGCCAGCAGCTCTAAATCCAAAGGGCTAGCAGGATTCACAGAGGCGCAGTATTTT. It codes for CASSSKSKGLAGFTEAQYF. Full variable domain (missing parts from reference TRBV7-6 and TRBJ2-3): GAGVSQSPRYKVTKRGQDVALRCDPISGHVSLYWYRQALGQGPEFLTYFNYEAQQDKSGLPNDRFSAERPEGSISTLTIQRTEQRDSAMYRCASSSKSKGLAGFTEAQYFGPGTRLTVL.

The chain carries TRBV3-1 (or the pseudogene TRBV3-2) and TRBJ2-7; TRBD1 aligns across 8 bases. The CDR3 length is 17 residues. V was pared by 3 bases and J by 0 bases, with 10 bases of the junction left unmatched. The germline CDR1 and CDR2 sequences are LGHDT and YNNKEL (reference sequence). The CDR3 is CASSQDRESRLSYEQYF. CDR3 in DNA: TGTGCCAGCAGCCAGGACAGGGAGTCTAGGCTCTCCTACGAGCAGTACTTC.

The chain recombines TRBV30 with TRBJ1-1; TRBD1 agrees at 10 bases. Germline-derived CDR1 and CDR2 are GTSNPN and SVGIG (reference sequence). The CDR3 covers 12 residues. V lost 3 bases, J lost 11 bases, and 6 bases stayed unmatched. In DNA form, the CDR3 reads TGTGCCTGGAGCGGGACAGGGGTTTGGGCTTTCTTT. It is translated as CAWSGTGVWAFF.

The chain employs TRBV3-1 (or the pseudogene TRBV3-2) and TRBJ1-6; no reliable D call. Germline CDR1 is LGHDT and CDR2 is YNNKEL (reference sequence). The length of the CDR3 is 13 residues. With 2 bases removed from V and 13 bases from J, the gap between germline ends came to 12 bases. For the CDR3, the DNA is TGTGCCAGCAGCCAAAGTTCAGGCGAGCCCCTCCACTTT. Its protein is CASSQSSGEPLHF.

The rearrangement links TRBV4-3 to TRBJ2-6, with TRBD2 identical over 10 bases. V dropped 0 bases and J dropped 3; count of bases not matched to a gene: 8. Germline lookup yields CDR1 LGHNA and CDR2 YSLEER. The CDR3 totals 19 residues. Written as DNA, the CDR3 is TGCGCCAGCAGCCAAGAATTCCTAGCGGGGGTCGGTGGGGCCAACGTCCTGACTTTC. This sequence encodes CASSQEFLAGVGGANVLTF.

The rearrangement joins TRBV7-2 to TRBJ1-3; D uncertain. Per the germline V gene, CDR1 is SGHTA and CDR2 is FQGNSA. CDR3 length equals 18 residues. The V end was cut by 5 bases, the J end by 0 bases, with 20 bases between. The CDR3 DNA reads TGTGCCAGCAGCCCAAGGGAGCCCAGGTCTCTCTCTGGAAACACCATATATTTT. Protein: CASSPREPRSLSGNTIYF.

The count of this clone is one. The chain uses TRBV9 and TRBJ1-2, with D unresolved. Trimming removed 0 bases at V and 5 bases at J, with 14 bases between. This CDR3 has 15 residues. Germline V gene data show CDR1 as SGDLS and CDR2 as YYNGEE. CDR3 in amino acids: CASSVEAGGIYGYTF. As DNA, the CDR3 is TGTGCCAGCAGCGTAGAGGCCGGCGGGATTTATGGCTACACCTTC.

The V gene is TRBV6-6, the J gene TRBJ1-5; D is uncertain. Germline loops: CDR1 MNHNY, CDR2 SVGAGI (reference sequence). V lost 2 bases and J lost 7, with 12 bases in between. The CDR3 is 14 amino acids. CDR3 amino acids: CASSYLAGGQPQHF. The CDR3 DNA follows: TGTGCCAGCAGTTACCTGGCAGGTGGGCAGCCCCAGCATTTT.

The rearrangement joins TRBV6-2 or TRBV6-3 to TRBJ2-6, with TRBD1 identical over 7 bases. The trim removed 6 bases at V and 2 bases at J, leaving 7 bases unmatched. There are 16 residues in the CDR3. Germline values: CDR1 MNHEY, CDR2 SVGEGT. This CDR3 is CASSRDSFAGANVLTF. In nucleotides, the CDR3 is TGTGCCAGCAGCCGGGACAGTTTTGCTGGGGCCAACGTCCTGACTTTC.

The chain carries TRBV7-8 and TRBJ1-2; D remains ambiguous. Per germline, CDR1 SGHVS and CDR2 FQNEAQ. The V end lost 1 base, the J end lost 4 bases, and 10 bases lay between the germline ends. CDR3 length: 14 amino acids. The CDR3 protein is CASSLEAGVYGYTF. CDR3 DNA: TGTGCCAGCAGCTTAGAGGCGGGAGTCTATGGCTACACCTTC.

The rearrangement uses TRBV12-3 or TRBV12-4 and TRBJ2-5; a weak D match, TRBD2 (6 bases). Trimming removed 9 bases from V and 6 bases from J, with 17 bases in between. The CDR3 is made up of 13 amino acids. The CDR3 bases are TGTGCCAGGACGGGGAGGCCCGGGAAGACCCAGTACTTC. Its protein is CARTGRPGKTQYF.

The CDR3 reads CASTKGGGWKYGYTF. The CDR3 bases are TGTGCCAGCACAAAGGGGGGGGGCTGGAAATATGGCTACACCTTC. V and J are TRBV6-6 and TRBJ1-2, with D perhaps TRBD1 (6 bases). From germline, CDR1 is MNHNY and CDR2 SVGAGI (reference sequence). CDR3 length equals 15 residues. V lost 7 bases and J 5 bases, leaving 20 bases between the germline ends.

CDR3 bases: TGTGCCAGCAGCCAGGCCGGGGGGACAGGGACCTACGAGCAGTACTTC. It translates to CASSQAGGTGTYEQYF. This chain links TRBV14 with TRBJ2-7; 9 positions agree with TRBD1. CDR1 and CDR2 (germline): SGHDN, FVKESK. J lost 2 bases, V lost 3 bases, and 8 bases had no gene match. The CDR3 has 16 residues.